The sequence of this T cell receptor (beta chain) was determined in a study of cytomegalovirus exposure and HLA in healthy donors (dated by TCRdb to the late 2010s). Background on the whole study: According to an earlier analysis of 450 to 650 of the donors, some 180 million T cells yielded 90 million to 130 million unique TCR beta sequences and less than 300 Gb of sequence data. An early release covering roughly 640 HLA-typed donors comprised roughly 300 gigabases of sequencing data and some 79 million unique TCR sequences. Of the 300 to 450 genotyped donors, around 81% fell in the genetic ancestry cluster associated with self-reported Caucasian donors. The aim of the study was to test whether cataloging public T cell receptors could identify signatures of past pathogen exposure. The study used immunosequencing to profile the T cell repertoires of 600 to 850 subjects and linked those repertoires to cytomegalovirus serostatus. In addition to the first cohort of about 650 subjects, a separate validation cohort of approximately 130 different subjects was used. The study combined high-throughput TCR immunosequencing, statistical association of individual TCRs with disease status, and machine learning to predict cytomegalovirus infection status. A later analysis re-analyzed previously published TCR beta repertoires from roughly 690 donors and added high-resolution HLA genotyping to study TCR occurrence patterns. The later analysis used no new phenotypic data to find candidate immune exposures, relying instead on TCR beta sequences and their occurrence across donors. An earlier analysis of around 580 of the donors used high-throughput TCR beta sequencing to judge whether each TCR beta V gene segment behaved as functional or pseudogenic. Alongside the repertoire data, information on donor age, sex, ethnicity and CMV serostatus was compiled. A later genetic analysis took genome-wide SNP genotypes for about 55% of the 666 donors and used that subset as a discovery cohort. Every discovery cohort repertoire had been produced on one sequencing platform. Class I and class II HLA loci were covered by the typing at four-digit resolution. The number of donors typed differed by locus, with roughly 620-640 for A, B, C, DRB1 and DQB1, around 560 for DQA1, over 600 for DPA1, and under 490 for DPB1. A handful of DR-DQ haplotypes were handled as single units for association and clustering because linkage in the cohort was strong. Among about 370 genotyped donors of the cohort, an average of around 220,000 unique TCR beta nucleotide sequences was sequenced per donor, of which roughly 17% were non-productive.

The cohort consisted of 670 or so healthy bone marrow donors. Cohort members were all nominally healthy when sampled, although unrecorded immune exposures were likely present. The donor was CMV seropositive and was included in the group of 250 to 300 seropositive cohort members. Each donor provided a peripheral blood sample, and peripheral blood mononuclear cells were used for TCR beta sequencing. Genomic DNA was extracted from the blood cell samples with the Qiagen DNeasy Blood Extraction Kit. To prepare the library, the immunoSEQ multiplex PCR assay was applied. The multiplex PCR relied on a mix of 60 forward primers for TCR Vbeta segments and 13 reverse primers for TCR Jbeta segments. Amplification of the CDR3 region of rearranged TCR beta genes was performed with a multiplex PCR assay on genomic DNA. On the Illumina HiSeq System, the amplified TCR beta libraries were sequenced as 87-base-pair reads. In the source study's methods: Across the 500 to 700 repertoires, a later analysis counted 78 million or so unique TCR beta chains, around 10 million of which were shared by at least two donors. Raw reads were error-corrected and collapsed into unique sequences with a nearest-neighbor algorithm that merged closely related sequences to remove PCR and sequencing errors. To assign V, D and J gene segments, CDR3 sequences were aligned to IMGT reference sequences. For a sequence to be retained, a match of at least six nucleotides was required to both a V gene segment and a J gene segment. Rearrangements were classified as productive when the CDR3 lacked stop codons and remained in frame with V and J, and all other rearrangements were classified as non-productive. Following IMGT convention, CDR3 was defined as the stretch from the second conserved V-encoded cysteine to the conserved J-encoded phenylalanine. The earlier analysis of more than 450 of the donors excluded sequences that lacked an unambiguous match to a single V gene segment. An earlier analysis of 500 to 700 of the donors classified V segments as functional when productive rearrangements were above 56.7% and as segregating when the standard deviation between donors was above 5%. A statistical classification framework was built for diagnosing cytomegalovirus status from the catalog of TCR beta chain sequences. In a later analysis, TCR nucleotide sequences were compared against IMGT/GENE-DB human TR gene sequences so that V and J genes could be assigned. The TCRdist pipeline was used in a later analysis to assign CDR3 sequences and most-parsimonious VDJ recombination scenarios. In a later analysis, each TCR beta chain was defined by its CDR3 amino acid sequence together with its V-gene family, and reads lacking a unique V-gene family were excluded. A later analysis removed 600 or so highly shared, low-generation-probability nucleotide sequences to deal with suspected cross-contamination and a sequencing artifact. For each public chain, a later analysis derived a clonal expansion index from normalized ranks of inferred template counts within each repertoire. A later analysis computed generation probabilities with a VDJ recombination model fitted to out-of-frame rearrangements, and checked the results against IGoR. In a later analysis, hypergeometric tests were used to score TCR-TCR, TCR-HLA and TCR-CMV co-occurrence, with a repertoire-size bias correction applied to TCR pairs. In a later analysis, false discovery rates were estimated by permuting HLA or CMV assignments 20 times. In a later analysis, co-occurring TCRs were grouped using DBSCAN, and TCRdist sequence similarity was added for clustering within HLA-allele-positive subsets. Repertoires with fewer than 30,000 or more than 120,000 public chains, plus five repertoires with anomalous nucleotide sharing, were excluded from co-occurrence clustering. Drawn from immuneACCESS, this table holds only the in-frame rearrangements with V and J called that TCRdb kept. Clones are partly lost; checked studies trace under half to an unresolved V gene and leave the rest unexplained. V, J and clone size are taken as reported in that table, and D and trimming were inferred from the DNA itself. This sample comprises hundreds of thousands of clones, over 65% of them detected only once. Roughly 2.5% of the sample is in the top ten clones.

This clone was picked up one time. The antigen it recognizes is unknown. Base qualities are missing; no much larger clone stands one base away. What the research found in general, with its limitations: In a later analysis, about 16,000 TCR beta sequences were associated with specific HLA alleles at a false discovery rate of 0.05. Across donors, most TCR sequences were observed very rarely, whereas some public TCRs were present in many individuals. A further reported finding was that TCR beta sequences accurately predicted the HLA-A and HLA-B alleles for most subjects in the first cohort. An association between a missense DCLRE1C variant and V-gene and J-gene trimming of TCR beta chains was found in a later genetic analysis and replicated in an independent cohort. A later analysis found that most CMV-associated TCR beta chains appeared HLA-restricted, with HLA associations seemingly driven largely by CMV exposure. In vitro tests confirmed that a few of the cytomegalovirus-associated TCR beta chains recognize cytomegalovirus antigens. In a later analysis, several top co-occurrence clusters were reported to appear linked to parvovirus B19, influenza, CMV and Epstein-Barr virus. In an earlier analysis of 500 to 650 of the donors, most TCR beta V segments appeared in productive rearrangements about 87% or about 30% of the time, broadly matching IMGT annotations. In a later analysis, HLA-associated TCR beta chains were found to be more clonally expanded and to have lower generation probabilities than equally common non-associated chains. The presence/absence analyses assumed that sequencing depth was roughly uniform across donors, and that assumption may not be true. For the cohort, immune exposure information was limited to CMV serostatus. Strong co-occurrence of HLA alleles, especially DR and DQ, made assigning TCR associations to individual alleles difficult. In a later genetic analysis, fewer N-insertions in productive TCRs were reported among donors in an Asian-associated ancestry cluster than the approximately 710-donor mean. A cluster of highly shared sequence variants was judged likely to be a technical artifact of the sequencing pipeline. HLA typing was unavailable for some donors at each locus, so association tests used only the typed subset. In a later analysis, the rate of TCR association differed among HLA loci, with DRB1 alleles having the most associated TCRs and HLA-C alleles having the fewest. According to the authors, the approach could potentially be generalized to other disease states and immunological phenotypes. The 87-base-pair reads could not distinguish some IMGT-functional V segments, including TRBV6-2 and TRBV6-3, so those segments were excluded. In both the original and validation cohorts, the classifier was reported to diagnose cytomegalovirus status with high specificity and sensitivity. Linkage disequilibrium might explain the correlated functional status among segregating V segments, but an unknown experimental factor could not be ruled out. A total of about 150 TCR beta chains were listed by the study as associated with cytomegalovirus. The earlier analysis of 587 of the donors excluded fewer than 20 rarely observed V segments, including chromosome 9 orphons, because counts were too low. Only TCR beta chains were sequenced in this cohort, and the absence of alpha or paired-chain data limited detectable features.

The CDR3 has 14 amino acids, counting the end cysteine and phenylalanine. Of the read, only the CDR3 DNA is kept; its 42 bases are in frame from base 1. The V end loses 3 bases and the J end loses 5 bases, and a stretch of 13 bases separates them. Via the germline V gene, CDR1 is SNHLY and CDR2 FYNNEI. Input material: PBMCs. The chain is made from TRBV2 and TRBJ1-1; TRBD1 is a possible D gene, resting on 6 matching bases. The source is a woman in her sixties in good health and CMV-seropositive. Here is the DNA: TGTGCCAGCAGTGATTTAGGGGGTAGGACTGAAGCTTTCTTT. Its translation reads: CASSDLGGRTEAFF.